This T cell receptor (beta chain) was identified in a study of immune evolution from preneoplasia to lung adenocarcinoma. Only in-frame clones appear in the TCRdb table, and some are missing; sequencing was by immunoSEQ multiplex PCR. The sample shows more than 5,000 clones, approximately 86% of them seen only once. As for this clone: Antigen: not known.

Findings and limits, study-wide: Normal lung had the highest top T cell clone frequencies. Later-stage lesions appeared to have more T cells, more diversity, less clonality.

Histologic diagnosis was independently verified by two lung pathologists. Germline V gene sequence: CDR1 SGHTA, CDR2 FQGTGA. The V and J ends lost 4 bases and 6 bases, in that order; junction bases with no gene match: 11. This CDR3 is built from 16 residues. What was sequenced was FFPE invasive lung adenocarcinoma tissue. V gene TRBV7-3 combines with J gene TRBJ2-2, with TRBD1 identical over 7 bases. This clonotype was obtained from a person between 50 and 70 years old with lung adenocarcinoma. The CDR3: CASSSQTGSLAGELFF. The CDR3 nucleotides are TGTGCCAGCAGCTCTCAGACAGGGAGTTTAGCCGGGGAGCTGTTTTTT. The variable domain in full, with the rest retrieved from reference TRBV7-3 and TRBJ2-2, is GAGVSQTPSNKVTEKGKYVELRCDPISGHTALYWYRQSLGQGPEFLIYFQGTGAADDSGLPNDRFFAVRPEGSVSTLKIQRTERGDSAVYLCASSSQTGSLAGELFFGEGSRLTVL.